This is a list of T cell receptor beta chains from one sample in a study of blood T cell repertoires in COVID-19. The assay was immunoSEQ multiplex PCR, and TCRdb's table has in-frame clones only and misses some. The sample holds under 45,000 clones, roughly 80% seen once. Sequencing used peripheral blood. The source is a woman between 65 and 79 years old with acute or convalescent COVID-19. CDR3s include the opening cysteine and the closing phenylalanine or tryptophan. A D gene is named only where the DNA matches it firmly. Some rows have no size entry. The others give once, few or many, or a class for an expanded clone.

d_call	j_call	v_call	clone_size	cdr3_nt	cdr3_aa
.	TRBJ2-7	TRBV6-4	.	TGTGCCAGCAGCCGAGAAATACAGGGTGAGCAGTACTTC	CASSREIQGEQYF
TRBD1	TRBJ1-1	TRBV11-2	.	TGTGCCAGCAGCTTAGTCGGACAGGGGAGGACTGAAGCTTTCTTT	CASSLVGQGRTEAFF
.	TRBJ1-5	TRBV4-3	.	TGCGCCAGCAGCCAAGATCTTACAGGGTCCCATCAGCCCCAGCATTTT	CASSQDLTGSHQPQHF
TRBD1	TRBJ1-1	TRBV5-4	.	TGTGCCAGCAGCCCGGGACAGGATTACATGAACACTGAAGCTTTCTTT	CASSPGQDYMNTEAFF
.	TRBJ2-7	TRBV2	.	TGTGCCAGCAGTGAAGCTTTGAGGCGGAGTTCCTACGAGCAGTACTTC	CASSEALRRSSYEQYF
.	TRBJ1-2	TRBV27	.	TGTGCCAGCAGTCCATACAGGGCCGTAGCTAACTATGGCTACACCTTC	CASSPYRAVANYGYTF
.	TRBJ2-6	TRBV6-5	.	TGTGCCAGCAGTAAACAGGGCTCTGGGGCCAACGTCCTGACTTTC	CASSKQGSGANVLTF
.	TRBJ2-1	TRBV11-3	.	TGTGCCAGCAGCCCCTTCGGGCAGGGCGAAGGTGAGCAGTTCTTC	CASSPFGQGEGEQFF
.	TRBJ1-1	TRBV2	.	TGTGCCAGCAGTGAATTCTGGGGGCTGGGAACTGAAGCTTTCTTT	CASSEFWGLGTEAFF
.	TRBJ2-3	TRBV2	.	TGTGCCAGCACCCCGAACTACTTTCTTAGCACAGATACGCAGTATTTT	CASTPNYFLSTDTQYF
.	TRBJ1-1	TRBV19	.	TGTGCCAGTAGTTACAGGGAGGGCACTGAAGCTTTCTTT	CASSYREGTEAFF
.	TRBJ2-2	TRBV2	.	TGTGCCAGCAGGTTGGACAGATCGGGGACCGGGGAGCTGTTTTTT	CASRLDRSGTGELFF
TRBD2	TRBJ2-7	TRBV24-1	few	TGTGCCACCAGTGAGGGTAGCGGGAGGGCCGAGCAGTACTTC	CATSEGSGRAEQYF
.	TRBJ2-7	TRBV12-3/TRBV12-4	.	TGTGCCAGCAGGAAAGCTGCCGCCTACGAGCAGTACTTC	CASRKAAAYEQYF
TRBD2	TRBJ2-1	TRBV2	.	TGTGCCAGCAGACCGGGACTAGCGGGGGGGAGGAATGAGCAGTTCTTC	CASRPGLAGGRNEQFF
TRBD1	TRBJ1-2	TRBV28	.	TGTGCCAGCACCATCAGGGGGCGCTATGGCTACACCTTC	CASTIRGRYGYTF
.	TRBJ2-5	TRBV12-3/TRBV12-4	.	TGTGCCAGCTCCCGGAGGCCGCAAGAGACCCAGTACTTC	CASSRRPQETQYF
TRBD2	TRBJ2-3	TRBV2	.	TGTGCCAGCAGTGTTCGGGGGAGGGCAGATACGCAGTATTTT	CASSVRGRADTQYF
TRBD1	TRBJ1-2	TRBV29-1	.	TGCAGCGTGTCATTGAGGGACAGGGGGAATGGCTACACCTTC	CSVSLRDRGNGYTF
.	TRBJ1-4	TRBV19	.	TGTGCCAGTAGTTCAGCCGGGAAAGCACAACCGTCTAATGAAAAACTGTTTTTT	CASSSAGKAQPSNEKLFF
.	TRBJ2-7	TRBV10-1	.	TGCGCCAGCAGTGAGTCAACAGGCACATACGAGCAGTACTTC	CASSESTGTYEQYF
TRBD1	TRBJ2-7	TRBV15	.	TGTGCCACCAGCAGAGATCCTGGCAGGGGGCGCGAGCAGTACTTC	CATSRDPGRGREQYF
.	TRBJ2-7	TRBV5-1	.	TGCGCCAGCAGAACCACAGGTAGTCGGTTGTGGGAGCAGTACTTC	CASRTTGSRLWEQYF
.	TRBJ2-5	TRBV5-4	.	TGTGCCAGCAGCTTGGCGGGGACTCAAGAGACCCAGTACTTC	CASSLAGTQETQYF
.	TRBJ1-1	TRBV3-1/TRBV3-2	.	TGTGCCAGCAGCCAAGCTGCTGAAGCTTTCTTT	CASSQAAEAFF
.	TRBJ1-5	TRBV2	.	TGTGCCAGCAGTGAGATCGATCAGTTCAGTGCTCAGCCCCAGCATTTT	CASSEIDQFSAQPQHF
.	TRBJ1-2	TRBV5-6	.	TGTGCCAGCAGCTTTTATCGGTCTAACTATGGCTACACCTTC	CASSFYRSNYGYTF